This T cell receptor beta chain was recovered during a study of control samples from healthy donors and cancer patients. CDR3 size: 19 residues. CDR1 is MGHRA and CDR2 is YSYEKL in the germline V gene. V lost 0 bases to trimming and J lost 6 bases; unmatched junction nucleotides: 14. Profiling relied on immunoSEQ multiplex PCR, and the TCRdb table lists in-frame clones only, not all of them. Altogether around 90,000 clones are present, 85% being singletons, with the ten largest covering roughly 18%. Material: blood. The source of this sequence is a man between 25 and 39 years old in good health. The gene calls are TRBV4-1 and TRBJ1-2; TRBD1 agrees at 12 bases. The CDR3, as DNA: TGCGCCAGCAGCCAAGAGACGACCGGGACAGGGGGCGCAGTTAATGGCTACACCTTC. Amino acids: CASSQETTGTGGAVNGYTF.